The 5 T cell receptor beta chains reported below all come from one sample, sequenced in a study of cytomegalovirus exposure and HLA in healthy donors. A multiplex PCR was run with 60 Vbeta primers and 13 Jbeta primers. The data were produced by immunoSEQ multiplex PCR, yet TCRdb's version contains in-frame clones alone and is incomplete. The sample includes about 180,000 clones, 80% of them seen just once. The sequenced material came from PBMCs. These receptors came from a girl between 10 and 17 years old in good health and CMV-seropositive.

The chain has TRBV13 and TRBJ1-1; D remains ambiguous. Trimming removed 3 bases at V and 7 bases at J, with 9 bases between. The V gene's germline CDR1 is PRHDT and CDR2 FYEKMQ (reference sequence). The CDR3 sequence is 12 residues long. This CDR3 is CASSFEKNEAFF. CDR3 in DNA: TGTGCCAGCAGCTTTGAGAAAAATGAAGCTTTCTTT.

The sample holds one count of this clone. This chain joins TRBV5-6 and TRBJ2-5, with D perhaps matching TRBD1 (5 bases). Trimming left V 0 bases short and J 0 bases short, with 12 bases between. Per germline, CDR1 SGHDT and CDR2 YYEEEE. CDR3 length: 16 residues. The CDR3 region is CASSLEQGWYQETQYF. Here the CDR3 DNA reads TGTGCCAGCAGCTTGGAGCAGGGTTGGTACCAAGAGACCCAGTACTTC.

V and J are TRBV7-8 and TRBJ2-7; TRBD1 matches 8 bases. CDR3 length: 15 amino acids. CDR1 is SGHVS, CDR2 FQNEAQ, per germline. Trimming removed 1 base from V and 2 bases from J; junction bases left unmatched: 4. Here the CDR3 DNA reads TGTGCCAGCAGCTTAGTACAGGGGGGAACCTACGAGCAGTACTTC. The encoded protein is CASSLVQGGTYEQYF.

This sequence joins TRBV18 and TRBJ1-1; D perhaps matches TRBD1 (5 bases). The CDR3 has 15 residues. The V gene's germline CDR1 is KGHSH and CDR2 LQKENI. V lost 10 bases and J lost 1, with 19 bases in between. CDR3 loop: CATRAMATGNTEAFF. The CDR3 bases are TGTGCCACAAGGGCGATGGCTACAGGGAACACTGAAGCTTTCTTT.

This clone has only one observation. CDR3 region: CASETSGISYEQYF. For the CDR3, the DNA is TGTGCCAGCGAGACTAGCGGCATCTCCTACGAGCAGTACTTC. The V gene is TRBV28, the J gene TRBJ2-7; TRBD2 matches at 9 bases. The CDR3 covers 14 residues. Germline V gives CDR1 MDHEN, CDR2 SYDVKM. The junction had 5 bases not matched to a gene; V was cut back by 8 bases and J by 0 bases.